This T cell receptor beta chain is drawn from a study of cytomegalovirus exposure and HLA in healthy donors. Study-wide results and limits: Under in vitro conditions, three CMV-associated chains were confirmed as specific for CMV antigens.

There were likely unrecorded immune exposures, though donors were nominally healthy when sampled. With respect to this clone: Its antigen is unknown.

60 Vbeta and 13 Jbeta primers were used in PCR. Data came from immunoSEQ multiplex PCR; TCRdb stores just in-frame clones and leaves some out. This table holds 150,000 to 200,000 clones, approximately 71% found once. The ends were cut back, 0 bases at V and 0 bases at J, with 10 bases in the middle. The CDR3 sequence is 16 residues long. Germline loops: CDR1 SGHRS, CDR2 YFSETQ. This chain uses TRBV5-1 with TRBJ2-1; D ambiguous. This receptor was taken from a woman aged 40 to 50 in good health and CMV-seropositive. The specimen was PBMCs. CDR3 bases: TGCGCCAGCAGCTTGGTGGGTAGGAGCTCCTACAATGAGCAGTTCTTC. Its protein product is CASSLVGRSSYNEQFF.